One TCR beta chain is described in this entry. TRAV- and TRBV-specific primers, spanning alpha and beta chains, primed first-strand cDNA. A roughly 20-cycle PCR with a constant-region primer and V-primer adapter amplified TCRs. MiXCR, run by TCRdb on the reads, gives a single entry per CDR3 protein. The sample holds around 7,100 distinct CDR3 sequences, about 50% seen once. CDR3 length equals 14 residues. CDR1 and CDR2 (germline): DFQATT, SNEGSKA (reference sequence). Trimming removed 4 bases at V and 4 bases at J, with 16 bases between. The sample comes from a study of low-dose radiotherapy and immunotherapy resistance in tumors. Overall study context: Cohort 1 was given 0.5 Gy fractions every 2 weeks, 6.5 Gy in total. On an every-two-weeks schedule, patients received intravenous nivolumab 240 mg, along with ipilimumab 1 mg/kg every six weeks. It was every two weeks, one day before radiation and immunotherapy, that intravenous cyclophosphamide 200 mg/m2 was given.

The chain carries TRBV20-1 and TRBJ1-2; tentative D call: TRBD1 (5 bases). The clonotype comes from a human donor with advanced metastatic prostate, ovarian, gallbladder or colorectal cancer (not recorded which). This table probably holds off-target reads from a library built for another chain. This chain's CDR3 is CSAKEVRDGYGYTF. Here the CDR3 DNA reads TGCAGTGCTAAGGAGGTCAGGGACGGCTATGGCTACACCTTC.